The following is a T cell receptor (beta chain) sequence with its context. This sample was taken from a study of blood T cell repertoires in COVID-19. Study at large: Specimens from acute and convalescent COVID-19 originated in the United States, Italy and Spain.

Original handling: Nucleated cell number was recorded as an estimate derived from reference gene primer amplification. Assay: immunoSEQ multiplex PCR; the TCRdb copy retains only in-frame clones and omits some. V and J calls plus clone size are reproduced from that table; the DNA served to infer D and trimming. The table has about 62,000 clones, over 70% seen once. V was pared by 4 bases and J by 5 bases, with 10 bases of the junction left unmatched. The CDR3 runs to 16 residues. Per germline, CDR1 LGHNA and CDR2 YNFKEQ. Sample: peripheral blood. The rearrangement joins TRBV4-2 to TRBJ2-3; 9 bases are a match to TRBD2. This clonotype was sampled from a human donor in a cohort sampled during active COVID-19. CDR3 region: CASSRVAGATVDTQYF. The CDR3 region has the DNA TGTGCCAGCAGCCGAGTAGCGGGGGCCACTGTAGATACGCAGTATTTT.